This T cell receptor (beta chain) was obtained from a study of human T cells and chemical hapten exposure. Study information: Patients got weekly scalp diphenylcyclopropenone doses over the approximately 24-week study.

Methods used by the authors: A typical sample had roughly 96,000 TCRs, with roughly 20,000 to 700,000 overall. TCRdb passed the RACE reads through MiXCR, listing each CDR3 protein once. In this record, the V and J calls reflect TCRdb's handling and not the investigators' own analysis. The repertoire includes 190,000 or so distinct CDR3 sequences, 24% of them detected once, and over 2% sits in the top ten. Documented time point: patch test 3, about 24 weeks after DPC sensitization. As for treatment: therapeutic diphenylcyclopropenone sensitization with weekly scalp DPC. Patches went on only after blood had been drawn each time. Patients had alopecia, were aged 18 to 70, and were not pregnant. CDR3 size: 18 residues. The germline CDR1 and CDR2 sequences are MDHEN and SYDVKM. Trimming left V 3 bases short and J 1 base short, with 22 bases between.

This clonotype was sampled from a woman in her forties with alopecia areata. Some clones in this sample may be carry-over from other donors' samples. The source was whole blood, collected in connection with sensitization to the hapten diphenylcyclopropenone (DPC). This chain links TRBV28 with TRBJ2-7; no reliable D call. CDR3 sequence: CASSFISGRLGNSYEQYF. CDR3 coding DNA: TGTGCCAGCAGTTTTATTTCTGGCCGTTTGGGGAATTCCTACGAGCAGTACTTC.